This T cell receptor beta chain was retrieved from a study of OX40 agonist ivuxolimab in advanced cancers. The wider study: Partial responses occurred in Three dose-escalation patients, one with hepatocellular carcinoma and two with cutaneous melanoma.

Per germline, CDR1 SGHTA and CDR2 FQGTGA. V lost 5 bases and J 4 bases, leaving 21 bases between the germline ends. The CDR3 totals 17 residues. Profiled with immunoSEQ multiplex PCR; TCRdb holds only in-frame clones, not every one. This repertoire shows about 89,000 clones, more than 75% found once; its top ten account for around 0.71%. The TCR sequence derives from an adult with an advanced solid tumor such as melanoma, head and neck, liver or kidney cancer. The chain couples TRBV7-3 to TRBJ2-1; tentative D call: TRBD2 (6 bases). The specimen comprised CD4+ or CD8+ T cells sorted from blood, sampled in a trial of the OX40 agonist ivuxolimab. The CDR3 loop reads CASSPLAGPLWYNEQFF. In DNA, the CDR3 is TGTGCCAGCAGCCCCCTGGCGGGACCGCTCTGGTACAATGAGCAGTTCTTC. Filled out from reference TRBV7-3 and TRBJ2-1, the complete variable domain reads GAGVSQTPSNKVTEKGKYVELRCDPISGHTALYWYRQSLGQGPEFLIYFQGTGAADDSGLPNDRFFAVRPEGSVSTLKIQRTERGDSAVYLCASSPLAGPLWYNEQFFGPGTRLTVL.